The rows below give T cell receptor beta chains drawn from one sample of a study of blood T cell repertoires in COVID-19. Generated by immunoSEQ multiplex PCR, the TCRdb table keeps only in-frame clones and is missing some. The top ten clones hold 4% to 5.5% of a sample with about 70,000 clones, approximately 85% of them seen once. The sequencing input was peripheral blood. The origin of the receptors is a man older than 75 with acute or convalescent COVID-19. Both conserved end residues are part of each CDR3. D genes are given only for firm matches. The listing skips clone size in some rows; elsewhere it reads once, few, many or a size class.

j_gene: TRBJ1-5
d_gene: NA
abundance: NA
len: 16
v_gene: TRBV5-1
CDR3nt: TGCGCCAGCAGTCAGGCCCCCAGGGGCAGCAATCAGCCCCAGCATTTT
CDR3aa: CASSQAPRGSNQPQHF

j_gene: TRBJ2-7
d_gene: TRBD1
abundance: NA
len: 14
v_gene: TRBV2
CDR3nt: TGTGCCAGCAGTCGACAGGGAAGCTCCTACGAGCAGTACTTC
CDR3aa: CASSRQGSSYEQYF

j_gene: TRBJ2-7
d_gene: TRBD2
abundance: NA
len: 15
v_gene: TRBV19
CDR3nt: TGTGCCAGTAGTATAGGGACTAGCGCTGCCTACGAGCAGTACTTC
CDR3aa: CASSIGTSAAYEQYF

j_gene: TRBJ2-1
d_gene: NA
abundance: NA
len: 15
v_gene: TRBV5-1
CDR3nt: TGCGCCAGCAGTGGGGCAGAACCCTCCTACAATGAGCAGTTCTTC
CDR3aa: CASSGAEPSYNEQFF

j_gene: TRBJ1-6
d_gene: NA
abundance: NA
len: 15
v_gene: TRBV3-1/TRBV3-2
CDR3nt: TGTGCCAGCAGCCAAGGGGCCGTGTATAATTCACCCCTCCACTTT
CDR3aa: CASSQGAVYNSPLHF

j_gene: TRBJ1-3
d_gene: TRBD1
abundance: few
len: 13
v_gene: TRBV30
CDR3nt: TGTGCCTGGGGAGTACAGGGGGCAAACACCATATATTTT
CDR3aa: CAWGVQGANTIYF

j_gene: TRBJ2-1
d_gene: NA
abundance: NA
len: 16
v_gene: TRBV4-3
CDR3nt: TGCGCCAGCAGCCAGTCAGGGGCAGACTCCTACAATGAGCAGTTCTTC
CDR3aa: CASSQSGADSYNEQFF

j_gene: TRBJ2-2
d_gene: TRBD2
abundance: NA
len: 16
v_gene: TRBV7-6
CDR3nt: TGTGCCAGCAGCCCTGGGGGACTAGCGGGAGCTGGGGAGCTGTTTTTT
CDR3aa: CASSPGGLAGAGELFF

j_gene: TRBJ1-1
d_gene: TRBD1
abundance: NA
len: 15
v_gene: TRBV5-1
CDR3nt: TGCGCCAGCAGCCTCTACGACAGGGGCAGAACTGAAGCTTTCTTT
CDR3aa: CASSLYDRGRTEAFF

j_gene: TRBJ2-7
d_gene: NA
abundance: NA
len: 15
v_gene: TRBV28
CDR3nt: TGTGCCAGCAGGAAAGTTAGTAGTAGCTCCTACGAGCAGTACTTC
CDR3aa: CASRKVSSSSYEQYF

j_gene: TRBJ2-3
d_gene: NA
abundance: NA
len: 11
v_gene: TRBV19
CDR3nt: TGTGCCAGTACCGAGAAAGATACGCAGTATTTT
CDR3aa: CASTEKDTQYF

j_gene: TRBJ1-2
d_gene: NA
abundance: NA
len: 12
v_gene: TRBV12-3/TRBV12-4
CDR3nt: TGTGCCAGCAGGCAGGGCAACTATGGCTACACCTTC
CDR3aa: CASRQGNYGYTF

j_gene: TRBJ2-5
d_gene: TRBD2
abundance: NA
len: 13
v_gene: TRBV28
CDR3nt: TGTGCCAGCAGTCAGGGAGGGAGAGAGACCCAGTACTTC
CDR3aa: CASSQGGRETQYF

j_gene: TRBJ1-6
d_gene: NA
abundance: once
len: 14
v_gene: TRBV5-4
CDR3nt: TGTGCCAGCAGCTTGGAGCAGGGGAATTCACCCCTCCACTTT
CDR3aa: CASSLEQGNSPLHF

j_gene: TRBJ2-6
d_gene: NA
abundance: NA
len: 14
v_gene: TRBV29-1
CDR3nt: TGCAGCGTTGACACAGCCTCTGGGGCCAACGTCCTGACTTTC
CDR3aa: CSVDTASGANVLTF

j_gene: TRBJ2-5
d_gene: NA
abundance: NA
len: 11
v_gene: TRBV5-1
CDR3nt: TGCGCCAGCAGCCTACAAGAGACCCAGTACTTC
CDR3aa: CASSLQETQYF

j_gene: TRBJ1-1
d_gene: TRBD1
abundance: NA
len: 17
v_gene: TRBV5-1
CDR3nt: TGCGCCAGCAGCAAGAGACAGGGGACGTCGGGGGGCACTGAAGCTTTCTTT
CDR3aa: CASSKRQGTSGGTEAFF

j_gene: TRBJ2-1
d_gene: TRBD1
abundance: NA
len: 15
v_gene: TRBV6-2/TRBV6-3
CDR3nt: TGTGCCAGCACCCCGGGGACAGGAAGGCGGAATGAGCAGTTCTTC
CDR3aa: CASTPGTGRRNEQFF

j_gene: TRBJ1-5
d_gene: NA
abundance: NA
len: 13
v_gene: TRBV14
CDR3nt: TGTGCCAGCAGCCAAGCACAGATGCAGCCCCAGCATTTT
CDR3aa: CASSQAQMQPQHF

j_gene: TRBJ2-1
d_gene: TRBD2
abundance: NA
len: 15
v_gene: TRBV6-5
CDR3nt: TGTGCCAGCAGTCCGACTAGCGGGGGATACAATGAGCAGTTCTTC
CDR3aa: CASSPTSGGYNEQFF

j_gene: TRBJ1-2
d_gene: NA
abundance: few
len: 14
v_gene: TRBV5-3
CDR3nt: TGTGCCAGAAGCTTGGCGGGATTTAACTATGGCTACACCTTC
CDR3aa: CARSLAGFNYGYTF

j_gene: TRBJ2-7
d_gene: TRBD1
abundance: NA
len: 15
v_gene: TRBV6-5
CDR3nt: TGTGCCAGCAGAGCTCTCCGGGACAGGAACTACGAGCAGTACTTC
CDR3aa: CASRALRDRNYEQYF

j_gene: TRBJ1-1
d_gene: TRBD1
abundance: NA
len: 13
v_gene: TRBV24-1
CDR3nt: TGTGCCTCTCAAGGGACAGGTTACACTGAAGCTTTCTTT
CDR3aa: CASQGTGYTEAFF

j_gene: TRBJ2-3
d_gene: TRBD1
abundance: NA
len: 16
v_gene: TRBV7-9
CDR3nt: TGTGCCAGCAGCTTGGACCCGGGACAGGGCCCAGATACGCAGTATTTT
CDR3aa: CASSLDPGQGPDTQYF

j_gene: TRBJ2-3
d_gene: TRBD1
abundance: NA
len: 15
v_gene: TRBV4-1
CDR3nt: TGCGCCAGCAGCCGGGGACAGGCCCGCACAGATACGCAGTATTTT
CDR3aa: CASSRGQARTDTQYF

j_gene: TRBJ2-5
d_gene: TRBD2
abundance: NA
len: 16
v_gene: TRBV7-7
CDR3nt: TGTGCCAGCAGCTTAAGGCTAGCGGGGGTAGAAGAGACCCAGTACTTC
CDR3aa: CASSLRLAGVEETQYF

j_gene: TRBJ1-5
d_gene: TRBD1
abundance: NA
len: 14
v_gene: TRBV28
CDR3nt: TGTGCCAGCAGCCGGACAGGGAGGTATCAGCCCCAGCATTTT
CDR3aa: CASSRTGRYQPQHF

j_gene: TRBJ1-5
d_gene: TRBD1
abundance: NA
len: 14
v_gene: TRBV7-9
CDR3nt: TGTGCCAGCAGCCGCCAGGGGGGAAGTCAGCCCCAGCATTTT
CDR3aa: CASSRQGGSQPQHF

j_gene: TRBJ1-4
d_gene: NA
abundance: NA
len: 17
v_gene: TRBV19
CDR3nt: TGTGCCAGTAGCGAGGGGACTACAGGGATAACTAATGAAAAACTGTTTTTT
CDR3aa: CASSEGTTGITNEKLFF

j_gene: TRBJ2-1
d_gene: TRBD2
abundance: NA
len: 16
v_gene: TRBV7-9
CDR3nt: TGTGCCAGCAGCCCCGGGACTAGCGGGTTCCGCAATGAGCAGTTCTTC
CDR3aa: CASSPGTSGFRNEQFF

j_gene: TRBJ1-1
d_gene: TRBD1
abundance: NA
len: 14
v_gene: TRBV6-5
CDR3nt: TGTGCCAGCAGTCGGGACAGCGTGAACACTGAAGCTTTCTTT
CDR3aa: CASSRDSVNTEAFF

j_gene: TRBJ2-5
d_gene: TRBD2
abundance: once
len: 16
v_gene: TRBV27
CDR3nt: TGTGCCAGCAGACGAGGGTTGGGACTAGCTCAAGAGACCCAGTACTTC
CDR3aa: CASRRGLGLAQETQYF

j_gene: TRBJ2-7
d_gene: TRBD1
abundance: NA
len: 12
v_gene: TRBV19
CDR3nt: TGTGCCAGCACAGGGGAGACCTACGAGCAGTACTTC
CDR3aa: CASTGETYEQYF

j_gene: TRBJ2-3
d_gene: TRBD1
abundance: NA
len: 14
v_gene: TRBV5-5
CDR3nt: TGTGCCAGCCAATACGGACAGGGCACAGATACGCAGTATTTT
CDR3aa: CASQYGQGTDTQYF

j_gene: TRBJ2-7
d_gene: NA
abundance: NA
len: 15
v_gene: TRBV28
CDR3nt: TGTGCCAGCAGTCCAACCAGGGGCCATCATGACGAGCAGTACTTC
CDR3aa: CASSPTRGHHDEQYF

j_gene: TRBJ1-2
d_gene: TRBD1
abundance: NA
len: 16
v_gene: TRBV19
CDR3nt: TGTGCCAGTAGAGGCAGGACAGGGATTTTCGGTGCTGGCTACACCTTC
CDR3aa: CASRGRTGIFGAGYTF

j_gene: TRBJ2-1
d_gene: NA
abundance: once
len: 15
v_gene: TRBV5-1
CDR3nt: TGCGCCAGCAGCTCGTCCCTAACAGGCGACAATGAGCAGTTCTTC
CDR3aa: CASSSSLTGDNEQFF

j_gene: TRBJ2-3
d_gene: NA
abundance: NA
len: 16
v_gene: TRBV11-1
CDR3nt: TGTGCCAGCAGCTTAGGAGGGAGTACTAGCACAGATACGCAGTATTTT
CDR3aa: CASSLGGSTSTDTQYF

j_gene: TRBJ1-1
d_gene: NA
abundance: NA
len: 15
v_gene: TRBV18
CDR3nt: TGTGCCAGCTCATTTAGAAGCGGGTTGAACACTGAAGCTTTCTTT
CDR3aa: CASSFRSGLNTEAFF

j_gene: TRBJ2-1
d_gene: TRBD2
abundance: NA
len: 14
v_gene: TRBV19
CDR3nt: TGTGCCAGTAACCAGCGGGAGACATACAATGAGCAGTTCTTC
CDR3aa: CASNQRETYNEQFF

j_gene: TRBJ2-2
d_gene: TRBD1
abundance: NA
len: 14
v_gene: TRBV19
CDR3nt: TGTGCCAGTAGTGACAGGGCGAACACCGGGGAGCTGTTTTTT
CDR3aa: CASSDRANTGELFF

j_gene: TRBJ2-1
d_gene: NA
abundance: NA
len: 15
v_gene: TRBV12-5
CDR3nt: TGTGCTAGTGGTTTGGTAGGCGTACCCACAGGGGAGCAGTTCTTC
CDR3aa: CASGLVGVPTGEQFF

j_gene: TRBJ1-3
d_gene: NA
abundance: once
len: 16
v_gene: TRBV19
CDR3nt: TGTGCCAGTAGTATTTCACGAGGGATTTCACGAAACACCATATATTTT
CDR3aa: CASSISRGISRNTIYF

j_gene: TRBJ1-5
d_gene: NA
abundance: few
len: 14
v_gene: TRBV18
CDR3nt: TGTGCCAGCTCACCAAGGGGGGGGGATCAGCCCCAGCATTTT
CDR3aa: CASSPRGGDQPQHF

j_gene: TRBJ1-1
d_gene: NA
abundance: NA
len: 14
v_gene: TRBV7-8
CDR3nt: TGTGCCAGCAGCTTACTGAGGGTTGGCACTGAAGCTTTCTTT
CDR3aa: CASSLLRVGTEAFF

j_gene: TRBJ1-1
d_gene: NA
abundance: few
len: 12
v_gene: TRBV5-1
CDR3nt: TGCGCCAGCAGCTTGACAGGGACTGAAGCTTTCTTT
CDR3aa: CASSLTGTEAFF

j_gene: TRBJ1-4
d_gene: NA
abundance: NA
len: 15
v_gene: TRBV5-1
CDR3nt: TGCGCCAGCAGCTTGGTCTTGGACAGCTCTGAAAAACTGTTTTTT
CDR3aa: CASSLVLDSSEKLFF

j_gene: TRBJ2-5
d_gene: TRBD2
abundance: NA
len: 16
v_gene: TRBV10-1
CDR3nt: TGCGCCAGCAGTGAGTCGGCTAGCGGGAGCTACGGGACCCAGTACTTC
CDR3aa: CASSESASGSYGTQYF

j_gene: TRBJ1-5
d_gene: NA
abundance: NA
len: 16
v_gene: TRBV7-2
CDR3nt: TGTGCCAGCAGCTTAGCGGAACAGGCGCCTAATCAGCCCCAGCATTTT
CDR3aa: CASSLAEQAPNQPQHF

j_gene: TRBJ1-1
d_gene: TRBD1
abundance: NA
len: 15
v_gene: TRBV5-1
CDR3nt: TGCGCCAGCAGCTTGGAAACCCCCGACAGGGGCGAAGCTTTCTTT
CDR3aa: CASSLETPDRGEAFF

j_gene: TRBJ2-7
d_gene: TRBD1
abundance: NA
len: 12
v_gene: TRBV19
CDR3nt: TGTGCCAGTAGTGACAGGGGGAACGAGCAGTACTTC
CDR3aa: CASSDRGNEQYF

j_gene: TRBJ1-3
d_gene: NA
abundance: NA
len: 16
v_gene: TRBV27
CDR3nt: TGTGCCAGCAGTTTGTCGCAGCAGGCTCCTGGAAACACCATATATTTT
CDR3aa: CASSLSQQAPGNTIYF

j_gene: TRBJ2-6
d_gene: NA
abundance: NA
len: 16
v_gene: TRBV7-2
CDR3nt: TGTGCCAGCAGCTTAGTGTCAGGGTCTGGGGCCAACGTCCTGACTTTC
CDR3aa: CASSLVSGSGANVLTF

j_gene: TRBJ2-2
d_gene: NA
abundance: once
len: 18
v_gene: TRBV14
CDR3nt: TGTGCCAGCAGCCAAGCCGCCCCTATACGATCGAACACCGGGGAGCTGTTTTTT
CDR3aa: CASSQAAPIRSNTGELFF